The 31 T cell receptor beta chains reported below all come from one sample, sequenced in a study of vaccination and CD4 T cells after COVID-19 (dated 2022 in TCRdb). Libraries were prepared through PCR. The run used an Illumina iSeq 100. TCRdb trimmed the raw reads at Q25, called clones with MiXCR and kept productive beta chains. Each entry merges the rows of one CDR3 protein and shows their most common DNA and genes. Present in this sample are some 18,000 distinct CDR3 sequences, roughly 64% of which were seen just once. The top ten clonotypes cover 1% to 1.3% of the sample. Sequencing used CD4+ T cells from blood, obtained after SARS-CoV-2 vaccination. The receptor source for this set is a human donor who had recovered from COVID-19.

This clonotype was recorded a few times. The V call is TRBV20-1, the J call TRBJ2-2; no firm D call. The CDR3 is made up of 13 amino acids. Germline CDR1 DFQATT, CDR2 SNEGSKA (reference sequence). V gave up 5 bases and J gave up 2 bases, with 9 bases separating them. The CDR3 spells CSAQGINTGELFF. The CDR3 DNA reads TGCAGTGCTCAAGGGATTAACACCGGGGAGCTGTTTTTT.

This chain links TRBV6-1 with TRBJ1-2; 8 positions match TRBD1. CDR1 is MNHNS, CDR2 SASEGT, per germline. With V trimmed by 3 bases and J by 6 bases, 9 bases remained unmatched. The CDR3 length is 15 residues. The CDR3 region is CASSEFHRGTNGYTF. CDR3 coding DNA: TGTGCCAGCAGTGAGTTTCACAGGGGGACAAATGGCTACACCTTC.

The CDR3 DNA sequence: TGCAGTGTCGTCACGGGAGAGACCCAGTACTTC. As protein: CSVVTGETQYF. This chain uses TRBV20-1 with TRBJ2-5; D not certain. Deletions cut 7 bases from V and 4 bases from J, with 10 bases between. From germline, CDR1 is DFQATT and CDR2 SNEGSKA (reference sequence). The CDR3 loop spans 11 amino acids.

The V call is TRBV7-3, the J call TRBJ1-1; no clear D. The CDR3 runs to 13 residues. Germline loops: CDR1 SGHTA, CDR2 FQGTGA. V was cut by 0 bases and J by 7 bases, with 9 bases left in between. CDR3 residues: CASSLTWADEAFF. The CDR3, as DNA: TGTGCCAGCAGCTTAACGTGGGCGGATGAAGCTTTCTTT.

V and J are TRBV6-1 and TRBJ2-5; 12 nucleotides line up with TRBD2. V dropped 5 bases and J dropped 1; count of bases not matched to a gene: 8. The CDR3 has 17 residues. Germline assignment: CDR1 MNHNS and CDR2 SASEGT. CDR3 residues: CASSPFGLAGSQETQYF. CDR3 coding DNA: TGTGCCAGCAGTCCCTTCGGACTAGCGGGAAGCCAAGAGACCCAGTACTTC.

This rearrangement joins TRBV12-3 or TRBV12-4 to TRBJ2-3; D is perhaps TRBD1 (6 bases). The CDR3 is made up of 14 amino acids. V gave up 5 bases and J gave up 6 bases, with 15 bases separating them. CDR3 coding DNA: TGTGCCAGCAGTGCCAACAGGGAAGGGGATACGCAGTATTTT. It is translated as CASSANREGDTQYF.

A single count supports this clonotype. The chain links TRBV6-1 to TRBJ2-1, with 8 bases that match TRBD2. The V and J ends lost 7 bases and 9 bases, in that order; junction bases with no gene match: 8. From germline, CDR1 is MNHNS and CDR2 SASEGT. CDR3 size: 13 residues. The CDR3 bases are TGTGCCAGCATTCGCGGGAGGACCCGTGAGCAGTTCTTC. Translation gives CASIRGRTREQFF.

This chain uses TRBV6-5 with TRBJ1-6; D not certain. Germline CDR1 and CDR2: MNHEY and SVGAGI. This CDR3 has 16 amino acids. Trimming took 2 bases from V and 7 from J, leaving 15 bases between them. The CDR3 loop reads CASSYPQSQRNSPLHF. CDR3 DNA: TGTGCCAGCAGTTACCCCCAGTCGCAGAGAAATTCACCCCTCCACTTT.

The chain's CDR3 is CASTAAGGTSSGANVLTF. CDR3 nucleotide sequence: TGTGCCAGTACCGCGGCGGGCGGAACGAGCTCTGGGGCCAACGTCCTGACTTTC. The chain carries TRBV19 and TRBJ2-6; a possible D gene is TRBD2 (5 bases). The germline V gene encodes CDR1 LNHDA and CDR2 SQIVND (reference sequence). Deletions cut 7 bases from V and 0 bases from J, with 19 bases between. The CDR3 consists of 18 residues.

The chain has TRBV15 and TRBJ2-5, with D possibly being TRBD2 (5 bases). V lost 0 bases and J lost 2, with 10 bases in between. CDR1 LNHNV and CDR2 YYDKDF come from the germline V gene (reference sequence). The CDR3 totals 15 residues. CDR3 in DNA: TGTGCCACCAGCAGAGACCGACGGGAACAAGAGACCCAGTACTTC. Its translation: CATSRDRREQETQYF.

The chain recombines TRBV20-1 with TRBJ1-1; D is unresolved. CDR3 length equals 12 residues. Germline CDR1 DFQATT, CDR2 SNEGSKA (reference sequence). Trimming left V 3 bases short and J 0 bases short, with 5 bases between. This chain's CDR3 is CSASWLNTEAFF. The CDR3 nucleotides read TGCAGTGCTAGTTGGTTGAACACTGAAGCTTTCTTT.

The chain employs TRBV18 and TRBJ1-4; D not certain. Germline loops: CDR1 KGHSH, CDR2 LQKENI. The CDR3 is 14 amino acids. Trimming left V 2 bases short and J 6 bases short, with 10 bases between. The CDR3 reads CASSPEGGHEKLFF. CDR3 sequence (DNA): TGTGCCAGCTCACCAGAGGGTGGACATGAAAAACTGTTTTTT.

The CDR3 spells CASSLVWGDGKNIQYF. CDR3 nucleotide sequence: TGTGCCAGCAGCTTAGTCTGGGGGGACGGTAAAAACATTCAGTACTTC. The genes are TRBV7-8 and TRBJ2-4, with TRBD2 as a possible D gene (6 bases). Per the germline V gene, CDR1 is SGHVS and CDR2 is FQNEAQ. This CDR3 has 16 amino acids. Trimming stripped 1 base from V and 4 bases from J, with 14 bases between.

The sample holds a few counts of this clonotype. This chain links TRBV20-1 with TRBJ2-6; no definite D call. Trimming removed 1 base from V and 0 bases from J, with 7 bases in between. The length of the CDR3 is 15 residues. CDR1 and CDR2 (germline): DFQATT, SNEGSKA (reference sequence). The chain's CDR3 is CSARVGISGANVLTF. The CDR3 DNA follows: TGCAGTGCTAGAGTTGGAATCTCTGGGGCCAACGTCCTGACTTTC.

The CDR3 loop is CAISESVASGGSSYNEQFF. Here the CDR3 DNA reads TGTGCCATCAGTGAGTCCGTGGCTAGCGGGGGAAGCTCCTACAATGAGCAGTTCTTC. The V gene is TRBV10-3, the J gene TRBJ2-1, with 10 positions matching TRBD2. Germline V CDR1 and CDR2: ENHRY, SYGVKD. The length of the CDR3 is 19 residues. Trimming at V came to 0 bases and at J to 0 bases, leaving 8 bases not matched to a gene.

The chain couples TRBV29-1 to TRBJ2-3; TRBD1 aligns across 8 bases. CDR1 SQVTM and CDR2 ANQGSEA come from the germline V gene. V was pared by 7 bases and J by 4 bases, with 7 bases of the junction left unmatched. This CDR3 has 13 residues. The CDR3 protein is CSAGTGISDTQYF. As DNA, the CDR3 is TGCAGCGCCGGGACAGGCATATCAGATACGCAGTATTTT.

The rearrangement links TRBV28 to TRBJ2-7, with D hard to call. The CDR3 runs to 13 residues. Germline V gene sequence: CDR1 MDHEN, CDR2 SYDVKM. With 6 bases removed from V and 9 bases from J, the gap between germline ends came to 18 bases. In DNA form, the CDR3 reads TGTGCCAGCAGGAAGACTGTGACCCTATGGCAGTACTTC. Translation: CASRKTVTLWQYF.

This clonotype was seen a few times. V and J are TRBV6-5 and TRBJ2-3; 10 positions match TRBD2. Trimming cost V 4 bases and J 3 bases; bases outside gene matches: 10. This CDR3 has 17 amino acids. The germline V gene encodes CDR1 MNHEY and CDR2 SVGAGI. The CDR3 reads CASSSRSGRAGTDTQYF. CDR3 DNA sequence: TGTGCCAGCAGTTCTCGGAGCGGGAGGGCCGGTACAGATACGCAGTATTTT.

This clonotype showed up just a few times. CDR3 residues: CASSYSAQGASNQPQHF. The CDR3 coding sequence is TGTGCCAGCAGTTACTCTGCGCAGGGGGCGTCAAATCAGCCCCAGCATTTT. The chain has TRBV6-2 or TRBV6-3 and TRBJ1-5; 8 positions match TRBD1. This CDR3 is built from 17 residues. Germline CDR1 is MNHEY and CDR2 is SVGEGT. The junction had 8 bases not matched to a gene; V was cut back by 0 bases and J by 4 bases.

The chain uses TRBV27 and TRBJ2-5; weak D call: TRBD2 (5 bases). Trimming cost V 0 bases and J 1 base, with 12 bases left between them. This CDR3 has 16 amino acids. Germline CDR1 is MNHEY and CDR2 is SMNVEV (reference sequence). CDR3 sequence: CASSLSLAKGQETQYF. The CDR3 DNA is TGTGCCAGCAGTTTATCATTAGCGAAGGGCCAAGAGACCCAGTACTTC.

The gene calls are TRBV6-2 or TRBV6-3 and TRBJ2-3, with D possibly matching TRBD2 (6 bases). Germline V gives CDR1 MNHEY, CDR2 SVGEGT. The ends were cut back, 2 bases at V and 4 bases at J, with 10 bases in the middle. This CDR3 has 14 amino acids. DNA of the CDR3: TGTGCCAGCAGTTACAGACTAGGGGCAGATACGCAGTATTTT. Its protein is CASSYRLGADTQYF.

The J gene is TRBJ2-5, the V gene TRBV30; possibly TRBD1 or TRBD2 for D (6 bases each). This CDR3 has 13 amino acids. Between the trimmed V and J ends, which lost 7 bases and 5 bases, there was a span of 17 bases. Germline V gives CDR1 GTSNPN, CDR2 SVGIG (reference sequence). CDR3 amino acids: CASRGERWETQYF. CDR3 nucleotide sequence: TGTGCCTCAAGGGGGGAGAGGTGGGAGACCCAGTACTTC.

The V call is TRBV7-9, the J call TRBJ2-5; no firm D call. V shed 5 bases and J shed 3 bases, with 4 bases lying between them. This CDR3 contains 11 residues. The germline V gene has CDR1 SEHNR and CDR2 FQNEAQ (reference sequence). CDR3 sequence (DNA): TGTGCCAGCAGCGAAAAAGAGACCCAGTACTTC. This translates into CASSEKETQYF.

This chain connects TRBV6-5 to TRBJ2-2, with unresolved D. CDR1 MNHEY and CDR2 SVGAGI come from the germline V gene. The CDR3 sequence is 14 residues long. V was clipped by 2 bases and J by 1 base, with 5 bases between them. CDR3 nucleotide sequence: TGTGCCAGCAGTTACGGTCTGAACACCGGGGAGCTGTTTTTT. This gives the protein CASSYGLNTGELFF.

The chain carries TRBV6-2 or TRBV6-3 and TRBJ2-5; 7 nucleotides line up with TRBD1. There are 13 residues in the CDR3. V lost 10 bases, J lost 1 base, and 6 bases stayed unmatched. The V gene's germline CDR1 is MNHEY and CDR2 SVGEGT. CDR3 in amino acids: CANRQGIQETQYF. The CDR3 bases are TGTGCCAACAGACAGGGTATCCAAGAGACCCAGTACTTC.

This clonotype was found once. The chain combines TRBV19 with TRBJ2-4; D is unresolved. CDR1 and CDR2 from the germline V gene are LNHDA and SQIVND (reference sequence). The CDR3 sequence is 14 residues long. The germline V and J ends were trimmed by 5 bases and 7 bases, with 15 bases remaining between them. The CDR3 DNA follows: TGTGCCAGTAGTGCAACCCGGAGCTTGAACATTCAGTACTTC. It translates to CASSATRSLNIQYF. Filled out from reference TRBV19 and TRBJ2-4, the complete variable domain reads DGGITQSPKYLFRKEGQNVTLSCEQNLNHDAMYWYRQDPGQGLRLIYYSQIVNDFQKGDIAEGYSVSREKKESFPLTVTSAQKNPTAFYLCASSATRSLNIQYFGAGTRLSVL.

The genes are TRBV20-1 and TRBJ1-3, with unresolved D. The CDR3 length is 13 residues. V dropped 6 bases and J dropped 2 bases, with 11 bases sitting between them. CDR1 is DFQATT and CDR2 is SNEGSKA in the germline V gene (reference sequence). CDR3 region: CSADEDPGNTIYF. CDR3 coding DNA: TGCAGTGCGGATGAGGACCCTGGAAACACCATATATTTT.

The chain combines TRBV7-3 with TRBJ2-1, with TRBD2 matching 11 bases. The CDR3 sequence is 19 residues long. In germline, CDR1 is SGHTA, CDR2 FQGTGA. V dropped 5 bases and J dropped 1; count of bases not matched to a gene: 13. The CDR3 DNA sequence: TGTGCCAGCAGCCCCTTCTTAGCGGGAGGGCCTAGGTCCTACAATGAGCAGTTCTTC. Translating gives CASSPFLAGGPRSYNEQFF.

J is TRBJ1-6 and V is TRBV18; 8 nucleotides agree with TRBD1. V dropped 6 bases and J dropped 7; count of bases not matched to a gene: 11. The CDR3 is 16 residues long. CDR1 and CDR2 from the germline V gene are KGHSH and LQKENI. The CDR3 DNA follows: TGTGCCAGCTCGGTATCCATGGACAGGGCAAATTCACCCCTCCACTTT. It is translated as CASSVSMDRANSPLHF.

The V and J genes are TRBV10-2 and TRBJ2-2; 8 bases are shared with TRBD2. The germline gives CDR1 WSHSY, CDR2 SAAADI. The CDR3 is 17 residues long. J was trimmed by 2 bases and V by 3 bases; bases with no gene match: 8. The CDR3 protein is CASSDPGTRVNTGELFF. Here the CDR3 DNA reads TGCGCCAGCAGTGATCCCGGGACTAGGGTAAACACCGGGGAGCTGTTTTTT.

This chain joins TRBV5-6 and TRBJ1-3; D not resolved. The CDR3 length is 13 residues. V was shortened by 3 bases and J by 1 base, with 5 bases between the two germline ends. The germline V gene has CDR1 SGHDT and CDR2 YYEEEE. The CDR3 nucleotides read TGTGCCAGCAGCTCCCGATCTGGAAACACCATATATTTT. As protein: CASSSRSGNTIYF.